This T cell receptor beta chain comes out of a study of blood T cell repertoires in COVID-19. Study-level information: Acute-phase and convalescent COVID-19 samples originated in the United States, Italy and Spain. T cells, B-cell-depleted T cells, or PBMCs provided the cDNA or gDNA that served as material.

In the original processing: Amplified reference gene primers provided the basis for estimating nucleated cell counts. The repertoire was sequenced with immunoSEQ multiplex PCR; TCRdb's copy has only in-frame clones and lacks some. V and J calls and clone size are as listed in that table; D and trimming were resolved from the DNA. The sample contains 300,000 to 400,000 clones, over 75% of which appear only once. Enrolled through a virtual design, the participants were between roughly 18 and 89 years of age and came from 24 US areas. The specimen sequenced was PBMCs or T cells enriched from blood (not recorded which). The sequence was collected from a woman in her twenties or thirties with acute COVID-19.

CDR3 sequence: CSVGAPSQGLSSYNEQFF. DNA of the CDR3: TGCAGCGTTGGGGCTCCGTCTCAGGGTCTGAGCTCCTACAATGAGCAGTTCTTC. This rearrangement joins TRBV29-1 to TRBJ2-1, with D maybe TRBD1 (5 bases). The CDR3 has 18 amino acids. Germline-derived CDR1 and CDR2 are SQVTM and ANQGSEA. V lost 4 bases to trimming and J lost 0 bases, with 22 bases between them.